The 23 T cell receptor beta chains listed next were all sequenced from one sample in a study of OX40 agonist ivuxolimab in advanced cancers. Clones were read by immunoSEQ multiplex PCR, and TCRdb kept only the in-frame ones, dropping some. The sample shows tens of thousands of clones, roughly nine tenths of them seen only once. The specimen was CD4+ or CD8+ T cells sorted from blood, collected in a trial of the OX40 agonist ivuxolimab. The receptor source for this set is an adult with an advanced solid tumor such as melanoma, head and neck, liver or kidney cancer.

CDR3 amino acids: CASNTGVGDTQYF. The DNA for the CDR3 is TGCGCCAGCAATACAGGGGTGGGGGATACGCAGTATTTT. The gene calls are TRBV5-1 and TRBJ2-3; TRBD1 matches at 7 bases. Losses at the gene ends were 6 bases for V and 6 bases for J; bases not matched to a gene: 7. This CDR3 comprises 13 residues. Germline CDR1 reads SGHRS; CDR2 reads YFSETQ.

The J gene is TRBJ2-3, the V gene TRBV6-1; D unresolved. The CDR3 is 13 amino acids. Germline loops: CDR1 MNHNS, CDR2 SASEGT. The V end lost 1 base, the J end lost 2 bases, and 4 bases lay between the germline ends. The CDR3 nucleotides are TGTGCCAGCAGTGAAGTATACACAGATACGCAGTATTTT. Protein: CASSEVYTDTQYF.

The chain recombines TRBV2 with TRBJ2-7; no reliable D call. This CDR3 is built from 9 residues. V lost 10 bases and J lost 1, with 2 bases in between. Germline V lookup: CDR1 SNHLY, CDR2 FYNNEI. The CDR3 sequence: CAISYEQYF. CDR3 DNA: TGTGCCATATCCTACGAGCAGTACTTC.

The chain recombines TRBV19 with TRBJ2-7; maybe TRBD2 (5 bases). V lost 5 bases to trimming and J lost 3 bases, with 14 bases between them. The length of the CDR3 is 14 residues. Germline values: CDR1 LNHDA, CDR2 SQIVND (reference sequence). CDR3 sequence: CASSLRGLFYEQYF. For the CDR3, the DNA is TGTGCCAGTAGTTTAAGAGGGCTTTTCTACGAGCAGTACTTC.

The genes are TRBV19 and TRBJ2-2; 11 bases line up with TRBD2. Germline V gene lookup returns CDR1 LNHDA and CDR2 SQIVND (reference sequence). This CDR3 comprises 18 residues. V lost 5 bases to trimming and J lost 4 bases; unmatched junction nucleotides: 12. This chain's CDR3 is CASSPTLAGGSFTGELFF. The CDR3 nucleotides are TGTGCCAGTAGTCCTACATTAGCGGGAGGGTCCTTCACCGGGGAGCTGTTTTTT.

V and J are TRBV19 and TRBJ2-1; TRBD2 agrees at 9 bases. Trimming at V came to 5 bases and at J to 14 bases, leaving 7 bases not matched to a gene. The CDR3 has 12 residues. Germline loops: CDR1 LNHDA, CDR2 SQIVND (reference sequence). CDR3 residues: CASSGSGRGKFF. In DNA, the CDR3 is TGTGCCAGTAGTGGTAGCGGGAGAGGCAAGTTCTTC.

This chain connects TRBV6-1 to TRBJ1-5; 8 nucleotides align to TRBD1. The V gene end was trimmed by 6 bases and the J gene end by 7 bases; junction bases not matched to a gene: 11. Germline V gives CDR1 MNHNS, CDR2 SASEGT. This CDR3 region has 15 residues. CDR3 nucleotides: TGTGCCAGCAGCGCAGACAGGGGAAGAGGACAGCCCCAGCATTTT. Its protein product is CASSADRGRGQPQHF.

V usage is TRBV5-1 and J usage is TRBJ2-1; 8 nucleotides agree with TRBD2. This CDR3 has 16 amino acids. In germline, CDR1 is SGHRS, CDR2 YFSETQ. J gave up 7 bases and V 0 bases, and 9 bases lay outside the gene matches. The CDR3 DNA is TGCGCCAGCAGCTTGGTTCTCGGGACGGGAGGGAATGAGCAGTTCTTC. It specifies CASSLVLGTGGNEQFF.

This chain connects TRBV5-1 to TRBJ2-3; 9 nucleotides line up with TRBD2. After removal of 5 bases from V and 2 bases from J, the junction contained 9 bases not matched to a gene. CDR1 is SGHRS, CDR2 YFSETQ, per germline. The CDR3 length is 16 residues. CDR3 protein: CASRRGLAWDTDTQYF. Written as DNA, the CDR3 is TGCGCCAGCAGACGGGGACTAGCCTGGGACACAGATACGCAGTATTTT.

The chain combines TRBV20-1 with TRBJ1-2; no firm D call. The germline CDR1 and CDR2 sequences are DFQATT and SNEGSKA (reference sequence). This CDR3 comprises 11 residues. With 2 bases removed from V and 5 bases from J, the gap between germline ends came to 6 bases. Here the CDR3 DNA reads TGCAGTGCTAGACAAGGGTATGGCTACACCTTC. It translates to CSARQGYGYTF.

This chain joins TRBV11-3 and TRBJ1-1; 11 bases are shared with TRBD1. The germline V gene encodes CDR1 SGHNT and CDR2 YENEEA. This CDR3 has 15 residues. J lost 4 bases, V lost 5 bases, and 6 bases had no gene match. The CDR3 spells CASSTDGTGGTEAFF. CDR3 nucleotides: TGTGCCAGCAGCACCGACGGGACAGGGGGCACTGAAGCTTTCTTT.

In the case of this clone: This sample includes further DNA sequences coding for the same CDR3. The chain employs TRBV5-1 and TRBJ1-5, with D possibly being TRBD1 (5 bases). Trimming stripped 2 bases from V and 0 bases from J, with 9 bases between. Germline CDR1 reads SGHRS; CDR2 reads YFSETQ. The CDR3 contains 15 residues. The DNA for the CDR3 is TGCGCCAGCAGCTTAGACAGCTATAGCAATCAGCCCCAGCATTTT. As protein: CASSLDSYSNQPQHF.

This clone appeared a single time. The CDR3, as DNA: TGTGCCAGCAGCCAAGCGAGGCAGATCACAGATACGCAGTATTTT. The encoded protein is CASSQARQITDTQYF. The genes are TRBV14 and TRBJ2-3, with D uncertain. V lost 1 base to trimming and J lost 2 bases, with 10 bases between them. The CDR3 sequence is 15 residues long. Germline V CDR1 and CDR2: SGHDN, FVKESK.

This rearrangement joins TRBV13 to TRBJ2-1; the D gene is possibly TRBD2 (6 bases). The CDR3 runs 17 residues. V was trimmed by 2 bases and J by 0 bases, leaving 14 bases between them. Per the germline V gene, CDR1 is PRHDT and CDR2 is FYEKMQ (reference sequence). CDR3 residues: CASSLTGALSSYNEQFF. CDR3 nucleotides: TGTGCCAGCAGCTTAACGGGAGCCCTTAGCTCCTACAATGAGCAGTTCTTC.

For the CDR3, the DNA is TGTGCCAGCAGCTTTGACAGCGGGAACAATGAGCAGTTCTTC. This translates into CASSFDSGNNEQFF. The chain has TRBV11-3 and TRBJ2-1; 7 bases are a match to TRBD2. CDR3 length: 14 amino acids. Germline-derived CDR1 and CDR2 are SGHNT and YENEEA. Germline trimming cut 3 bases from V and 5 bases from J; bases unmatched to any gene: 4.

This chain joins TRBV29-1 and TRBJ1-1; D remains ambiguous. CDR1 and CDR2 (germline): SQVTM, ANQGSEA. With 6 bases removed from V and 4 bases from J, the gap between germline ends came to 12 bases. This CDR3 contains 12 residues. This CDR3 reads CSVARIGTEAFF. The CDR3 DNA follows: TGCAGCGTGGCCAGAATTGGCACTGAAGCTTTCTTT.

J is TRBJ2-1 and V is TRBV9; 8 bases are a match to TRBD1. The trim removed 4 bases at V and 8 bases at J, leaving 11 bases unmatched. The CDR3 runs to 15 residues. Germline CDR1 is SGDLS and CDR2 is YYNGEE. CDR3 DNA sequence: TGTGCCAGCAGCTTAGACAGGGGCGGTTATGATGAGCAGTTCTTC. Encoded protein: CASSLDRGGYDEQFF.

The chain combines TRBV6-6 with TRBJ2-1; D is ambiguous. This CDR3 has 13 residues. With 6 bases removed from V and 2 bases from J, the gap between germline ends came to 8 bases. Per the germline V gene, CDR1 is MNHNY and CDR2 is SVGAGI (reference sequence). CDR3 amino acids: CASRKQAYNEQFF. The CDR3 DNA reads TGTGCCAGCAGGAAACAAGCCTACAATGAGCAGTTCTTC.

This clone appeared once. DNA of the CDR3: TGTGCCAGCAGTCCTCGACAGAGGGGGAACACTGAAGCTTTCTTT. Protein sequence: CASSPRQRGNTEAFF. The J gene is TRBJ1-1, the V gene TRBV2; D perhaps matches TRBD1 (5 bases). The V end was cut by 5 bases, the J end by 1 base, with 14 bases between. Germline CDR1 and CDR2: SNHLY and FYNNEI. This CDR3 contains 15 residues.

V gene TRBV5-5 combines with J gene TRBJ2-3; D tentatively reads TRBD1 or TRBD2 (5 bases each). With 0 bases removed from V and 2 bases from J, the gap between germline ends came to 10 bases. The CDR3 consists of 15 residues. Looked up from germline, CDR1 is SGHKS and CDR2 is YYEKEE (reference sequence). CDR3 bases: TGTGCCAGCAGCTTGGCCCCGGGACCCACAGATACGCAGTATTTT. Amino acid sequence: CASSLAPGPTDTQYF.

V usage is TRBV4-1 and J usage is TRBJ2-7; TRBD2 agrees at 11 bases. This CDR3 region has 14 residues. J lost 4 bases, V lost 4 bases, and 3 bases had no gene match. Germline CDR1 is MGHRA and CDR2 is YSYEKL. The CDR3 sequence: CASSRASGRYEQYF. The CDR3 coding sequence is TGCGCCAGCAGCCGGGCTAGCGGGAGGTACGAGCAGTACTTC.

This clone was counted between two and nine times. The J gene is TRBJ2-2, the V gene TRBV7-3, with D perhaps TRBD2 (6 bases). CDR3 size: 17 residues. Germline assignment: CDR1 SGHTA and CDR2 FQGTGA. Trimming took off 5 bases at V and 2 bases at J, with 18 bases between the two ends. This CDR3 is CASSPAPSARNTGELFF. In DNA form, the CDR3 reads TGTGCCAGCAGCCCAGCCCCTAGCGCAAGAAACACCGGGGAGCTGTTTTTT.

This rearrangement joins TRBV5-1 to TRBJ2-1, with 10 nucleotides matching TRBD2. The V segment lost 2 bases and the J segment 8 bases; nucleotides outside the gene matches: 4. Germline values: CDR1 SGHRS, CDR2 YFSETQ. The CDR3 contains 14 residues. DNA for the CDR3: TGCGCCAGCAGCTTAGCGGGAGGGCCGGATGAGCAGTTCTTC. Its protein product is CASSLAGGPDEQFF.